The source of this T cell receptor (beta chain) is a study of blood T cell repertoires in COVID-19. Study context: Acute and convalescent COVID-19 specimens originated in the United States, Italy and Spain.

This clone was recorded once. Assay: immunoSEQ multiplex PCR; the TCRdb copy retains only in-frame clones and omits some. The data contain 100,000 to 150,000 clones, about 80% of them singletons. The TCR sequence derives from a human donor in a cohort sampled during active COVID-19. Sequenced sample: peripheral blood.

CDR3 sequence (DNA): TGTGCCAGCGCCGGGGGGGGAAACTATGGCTACACCTTC. Translating gives CASAGGGNYGYTF. The chain combines TRBV7-8 with TRBJ1-2; D might be TRBD1 (5 bases). The CDR3 covers 13 residues. With 8 bases removed from V and 2 bases from J, the gap between germline ends came to 12 bases. The V gene's germline CDR1 is SGHVS and CDR2 FQNEAQ.